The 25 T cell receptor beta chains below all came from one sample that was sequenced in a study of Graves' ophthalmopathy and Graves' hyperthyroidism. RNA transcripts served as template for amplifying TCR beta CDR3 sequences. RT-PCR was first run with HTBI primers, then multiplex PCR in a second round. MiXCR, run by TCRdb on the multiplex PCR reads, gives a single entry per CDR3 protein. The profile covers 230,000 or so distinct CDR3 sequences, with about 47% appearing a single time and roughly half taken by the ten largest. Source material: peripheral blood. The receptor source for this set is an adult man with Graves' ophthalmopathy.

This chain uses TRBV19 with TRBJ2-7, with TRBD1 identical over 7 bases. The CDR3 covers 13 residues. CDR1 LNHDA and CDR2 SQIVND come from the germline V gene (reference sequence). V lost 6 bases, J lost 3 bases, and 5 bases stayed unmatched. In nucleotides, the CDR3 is TGTGCCAGTAGCAGGGGGACAGTCTACGAGCAGTACTTC. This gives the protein CASSRGTVYEQYF. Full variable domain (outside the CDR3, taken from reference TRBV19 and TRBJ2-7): DGGITQSPKYLFRKEGQNVTLSCEQNLNHDAMYWYRQDPGQGLRLIYYSQIVNDFQKGDIAEGYSVSREKKESFPLTVTSAQKNPTAFYLCASSRGTVYEQYFGPGTRLTVT.

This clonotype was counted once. The DNA of the CDR3 is TGTGCTTCAGCAGTGGGCACCTACTACGAGCAGTACTTC. It specifies CASAVGTYYEQYF. This sequence joins TRBV12-3 or TRBV12-4 and TRBJ2-7; D gene uncertain. The CDR3 is 13 residues long.

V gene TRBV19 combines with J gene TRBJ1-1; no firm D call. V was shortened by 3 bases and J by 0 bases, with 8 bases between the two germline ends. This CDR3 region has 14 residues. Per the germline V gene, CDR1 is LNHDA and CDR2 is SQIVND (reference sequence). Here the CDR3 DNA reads TGTGCCAGTAGTATGGACGAAATGAACACTGAAGCTTTCTTT. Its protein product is CASSMDEMNTEAFF.

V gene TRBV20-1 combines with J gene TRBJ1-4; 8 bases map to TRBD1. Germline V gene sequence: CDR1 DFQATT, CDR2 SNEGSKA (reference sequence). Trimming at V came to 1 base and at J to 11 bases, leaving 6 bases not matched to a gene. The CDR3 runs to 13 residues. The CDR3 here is CSARATRGQKLFF. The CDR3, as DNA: TGCAGTGCTAGAGCTACCAGGGGGCAGAAACTGTTTTTT.

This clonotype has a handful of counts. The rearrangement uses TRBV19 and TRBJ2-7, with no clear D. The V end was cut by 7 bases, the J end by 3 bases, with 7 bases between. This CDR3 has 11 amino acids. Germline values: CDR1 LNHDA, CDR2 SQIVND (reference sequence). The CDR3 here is CASTDFYEQYF. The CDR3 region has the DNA TGTGCCAGTACAGATTTCTACGAGCAGTACTTC.

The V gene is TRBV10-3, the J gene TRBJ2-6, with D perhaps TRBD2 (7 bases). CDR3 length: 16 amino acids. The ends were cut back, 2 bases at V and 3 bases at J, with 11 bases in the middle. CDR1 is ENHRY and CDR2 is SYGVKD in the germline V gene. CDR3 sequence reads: CAISERGALGANVLTF. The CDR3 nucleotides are TGTGCCATCAGTGAGCGGGGGGCGCTTGGGGCCAACGTCCTGACTTTC.

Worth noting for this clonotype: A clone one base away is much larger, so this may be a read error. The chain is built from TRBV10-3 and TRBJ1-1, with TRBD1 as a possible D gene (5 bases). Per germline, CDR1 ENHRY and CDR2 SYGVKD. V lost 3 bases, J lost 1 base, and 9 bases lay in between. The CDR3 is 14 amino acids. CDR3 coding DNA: TGTGCCATCAGTGACAGGGTAGCGAACACTGAAGCTTTCTTT. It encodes CAISDRVANTEAFF.

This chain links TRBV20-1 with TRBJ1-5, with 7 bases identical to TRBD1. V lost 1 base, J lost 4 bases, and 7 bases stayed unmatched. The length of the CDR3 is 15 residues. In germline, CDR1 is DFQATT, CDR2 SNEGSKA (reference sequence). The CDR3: CSARAPGQSNQPQHF. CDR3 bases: TGCAGTGCTAGAGCTCCGGGACAGTCTAATCAGCCCCAGCATTTT.

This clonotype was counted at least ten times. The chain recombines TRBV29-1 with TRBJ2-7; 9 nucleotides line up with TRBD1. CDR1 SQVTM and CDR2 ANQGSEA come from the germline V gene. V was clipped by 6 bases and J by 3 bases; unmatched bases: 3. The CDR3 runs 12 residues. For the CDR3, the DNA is TGCAGCGTACGGACAGGGGACTACGAGCAGTACTTC. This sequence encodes CSVRTGDYEQYF.

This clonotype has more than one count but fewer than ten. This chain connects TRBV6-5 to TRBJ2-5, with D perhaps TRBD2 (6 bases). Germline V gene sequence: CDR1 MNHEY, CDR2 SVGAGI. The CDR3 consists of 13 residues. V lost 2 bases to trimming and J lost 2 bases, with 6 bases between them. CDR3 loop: CASSYAGQETQYF. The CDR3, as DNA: TGTGCCAGCAGTTACGCGGGGCAAGAGACCCAGTACTTC.

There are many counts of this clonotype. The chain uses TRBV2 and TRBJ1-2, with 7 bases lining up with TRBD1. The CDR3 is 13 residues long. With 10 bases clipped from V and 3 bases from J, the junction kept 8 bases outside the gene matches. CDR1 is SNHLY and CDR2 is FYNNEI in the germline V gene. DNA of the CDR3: TGTGCCAACGGACAGGCTCGATACTATGGCTACACCTTC. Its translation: CANGQARYYGYTF.

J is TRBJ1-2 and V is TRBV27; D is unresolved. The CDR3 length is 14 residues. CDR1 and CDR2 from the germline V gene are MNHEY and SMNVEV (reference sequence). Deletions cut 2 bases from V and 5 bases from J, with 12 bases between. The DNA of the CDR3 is TGTGCCAGCAGTTTAGAGTTTGGGGTTTATGGCTACACCTTC. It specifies CASSLEFGVYGYTF.

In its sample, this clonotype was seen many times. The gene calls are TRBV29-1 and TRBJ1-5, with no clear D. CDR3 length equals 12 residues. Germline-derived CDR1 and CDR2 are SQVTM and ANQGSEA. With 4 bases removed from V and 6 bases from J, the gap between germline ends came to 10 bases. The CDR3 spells CSVGAGGQPQHF. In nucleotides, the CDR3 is TGCAGCGTTGGGGCAGGTGGTCAGCCCCAGCATTTT.

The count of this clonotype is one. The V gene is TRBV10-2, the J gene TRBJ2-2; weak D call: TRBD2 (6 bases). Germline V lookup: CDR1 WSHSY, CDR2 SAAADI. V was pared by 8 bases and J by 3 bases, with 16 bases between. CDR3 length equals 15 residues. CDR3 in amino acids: CASEYAGTDTGELFF. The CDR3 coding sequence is TGCGCCAGCGAGTACGCGGGGACTGACACCGGGGAGCTGTTTTTT.

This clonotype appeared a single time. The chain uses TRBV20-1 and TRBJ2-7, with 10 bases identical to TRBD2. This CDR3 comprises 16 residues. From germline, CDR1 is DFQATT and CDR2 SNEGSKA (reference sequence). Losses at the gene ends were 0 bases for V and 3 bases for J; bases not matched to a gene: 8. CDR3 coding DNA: TGCAGTGCTAGAGATATCCTAGCGGGAGTAGGCTACGAGCAGTACTTC. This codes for CSARDILAGVGYEQYF.

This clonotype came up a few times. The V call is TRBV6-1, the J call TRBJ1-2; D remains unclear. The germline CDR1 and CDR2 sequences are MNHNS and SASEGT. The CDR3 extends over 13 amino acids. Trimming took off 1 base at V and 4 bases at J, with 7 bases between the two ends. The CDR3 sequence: CASSEGRIYGYTF. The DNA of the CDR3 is TGTGCCAGCAGTGAAGGACGGATCTATGGCTACACCTTC.

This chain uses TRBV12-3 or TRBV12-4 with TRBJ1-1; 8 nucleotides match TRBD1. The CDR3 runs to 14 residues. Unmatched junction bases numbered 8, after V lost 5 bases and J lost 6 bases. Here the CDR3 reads CASSLTGGQAEAFF. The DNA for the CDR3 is TGTGCCAGCAGTCTAACAGGGGGTCAGGCTGAAGCTTTCTTT.

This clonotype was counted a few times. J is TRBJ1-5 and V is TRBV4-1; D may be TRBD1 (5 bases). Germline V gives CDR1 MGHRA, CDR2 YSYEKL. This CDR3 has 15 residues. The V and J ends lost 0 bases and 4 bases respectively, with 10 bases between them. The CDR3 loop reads CASSQDPGENQPQHF. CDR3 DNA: TGCGCCAGCAGCCAAGACCCGGGGGAGAATCAGCCCCAGCATTTT.

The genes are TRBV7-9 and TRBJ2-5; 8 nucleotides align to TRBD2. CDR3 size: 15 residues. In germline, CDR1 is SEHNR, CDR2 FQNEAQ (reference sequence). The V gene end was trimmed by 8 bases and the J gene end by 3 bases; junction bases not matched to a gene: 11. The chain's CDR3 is CASLSGKGVEETQYF. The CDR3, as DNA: TGTGCCAGCCTTAGCGGGAAAGGAGTGGAAGAGACCCAGTACTTC. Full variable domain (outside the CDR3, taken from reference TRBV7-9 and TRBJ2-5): DTGVSQNPRHKITKRGQNVTFRCDPISEHNRLYWYRQTLGQGPEFLTYFQNEAQLEKSRLLSDRFSAERPKGSFSTLEIQRTEQGDSAMYLCASLSGKGVEETQYFGPGTRLLVL.

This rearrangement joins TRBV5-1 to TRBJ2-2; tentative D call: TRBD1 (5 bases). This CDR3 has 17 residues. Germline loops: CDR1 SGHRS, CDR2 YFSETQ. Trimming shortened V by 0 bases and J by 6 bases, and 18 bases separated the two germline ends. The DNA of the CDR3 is TGCGCCAGCAGCTTGGAGGCAGGGCTATTAAGATCCGGGGAGCTGTTTTTT. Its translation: CASSLEAGLLRSGELFF. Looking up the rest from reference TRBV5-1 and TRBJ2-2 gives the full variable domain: KAGVTQTPRYLIKTRGQQVTLSCSPISGHRSVSWYQQTPGQGLQFLFEYFSETQRNKGNFPGRFSGRQFSNSRSEMNVSTLELGDSALYLCASSLEAGLLRSGELFFGEGSRLTVL.

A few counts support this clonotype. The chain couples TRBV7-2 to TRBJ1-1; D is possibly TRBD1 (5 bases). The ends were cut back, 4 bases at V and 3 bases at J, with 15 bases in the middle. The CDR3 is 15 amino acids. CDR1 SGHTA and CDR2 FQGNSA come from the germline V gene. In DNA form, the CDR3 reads TGTGCCAGCAGCTCCAGAAAGGGGTTCTACACTGAAGCTTTCTTT. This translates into CASSSRKGFYTEAFF.

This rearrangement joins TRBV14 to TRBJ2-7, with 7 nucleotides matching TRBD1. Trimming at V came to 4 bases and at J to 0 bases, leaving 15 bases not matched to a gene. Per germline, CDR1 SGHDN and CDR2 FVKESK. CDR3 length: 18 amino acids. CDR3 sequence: CASSPLPRPGGYSYEQYF. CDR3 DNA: TGTGCCAGCAGCCCGTTACCGAGACCAGGGGGATACTCCTACGAGCAGTACTTC.

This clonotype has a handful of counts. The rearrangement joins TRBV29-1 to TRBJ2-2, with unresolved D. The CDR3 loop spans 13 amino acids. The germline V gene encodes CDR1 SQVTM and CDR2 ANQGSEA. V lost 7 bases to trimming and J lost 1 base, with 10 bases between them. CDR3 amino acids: CSAEGQNTGELFF. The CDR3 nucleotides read TGCAGCGCCGAAGGTCAGAACACCGGGGAGCTGTTTTTT.

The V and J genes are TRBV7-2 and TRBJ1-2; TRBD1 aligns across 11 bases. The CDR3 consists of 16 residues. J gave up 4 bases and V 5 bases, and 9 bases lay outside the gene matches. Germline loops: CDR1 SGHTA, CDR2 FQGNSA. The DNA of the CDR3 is TGTGCCAGCAGCCCGCGGACAGGGGGCTCCTTCTATGGCTACACCTTC. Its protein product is CASSPRTGGSFYGYTF.

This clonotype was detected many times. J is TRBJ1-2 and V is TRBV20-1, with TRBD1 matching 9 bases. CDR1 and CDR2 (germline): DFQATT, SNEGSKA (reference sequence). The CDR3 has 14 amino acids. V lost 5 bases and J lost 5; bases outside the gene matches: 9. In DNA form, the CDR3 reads TGCAGTGCTGTCCGGGACAGGGTATCGTATGGCTACACCTTC. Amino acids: CSAVRDRVSYGYTF.